This is a list of T cell receptor beta chains from one sample in a study of cytomegalovirus exposure and HLA in healthy donors. Assay: immunoSEQ multiplex PCR; the TCRdb copy retains only in-frame clones and omits some. The repertoire holds 90,000 to 150,000 clones, about 83% seen once, with less than 3.5% in the top ten. The sequencing sample was made of PBMCs. Every receptor here comes from a female donor in good health and CMV-seronegative. CDR3s include the opening cysteine and the closing phenylalanine or tryptophan. The D gene is left open where the match is weak. Size is omitted from some rows. Given values are once, few, many or a class for expanded clones.

V	J	D	size	DNA	CDR3
TRBV5-4	TRBJ2-1	NA	NA	TGTGCCAGCAGCTTGGAGGGGGCGGGGGGCTACAATGAGCAGTTCTTC	CASSLEGAGGYNEQFF
TRBV6-1	TRBJ2-2	NA	NA	TGTGCCAGCGATACAGGGAACACCGGGGAGCTGTTTTTT	CASDTGNTGELFF
TRBV6-5	TRBJ2-1	NA	NA	TGTGCCAGCAGTACCTCGGACTTAAATGAGCAGTTCTTC	CASSTSDLNEQFF
TRBV7-2	TRBJ1-4	NA	NA	TGTGCCAGCAGCGCAACCTACGGAAAACTGTTTTTT	CASSATYGKLFF
TRBV7-9	TRBJ1-3	NA	NA	TGTGCCAGCAGCTTAGTTGAGGGTGCTGGAAACACCATATATTTT	CASSLVEGAGNTIYF
TRBV30	TRBJ2-7	NA	NA	TGTGCCTGGAGTACCGCAGGATACGAGCAGTACTTC	CAWSTAGYEQYF
TRBV9	TRBJ2-3	TRBD2	NA	TGTGCCAGCAGCTCTAGCGGGGGGGCCATAGATACGCAGTATTTT	CASSSSGGAIDTQYF
TRBV18	TRBJ2-1	TRBD2	NA	TGTGCCAGCTCACCGATTGAGCGGGGGTCCTACAATGAGCAGTTCTTC	CASSPIERGSYNEQFF
TRBV6-6	TRBJ2-7	NA	NA	TGTGCCAGCACCCTCTCGAGCTCCTACGAGCAGTACTTC	CASTLSSSYEQYF
TRBV10-1	TRBJ2-2	TRBD2	NA	TGCGCCAGACGTAGGGGACTAGCGGGGGGGAGTACCGGGGAGCTGTTTTTT	CARRRGLAGGSTGELFF
TRBV7-9	TRBJ2-1	NA	NA	TGTGCCAGCAGCGCCCGCCGGGGGTCTATGCATGAGCAGTTCTTC	CASSARRGSMHEQFF
TRBV5-6	TRBJ1-1	NA	NA	TGTGCCAGCAGCTTGATCACATTAGCGCACACTGAAGCTTTCTTT	CASSLITLAHTEAFF
TRBV9	TRBJ2-7	NA	once	TGTGCCAGCAGCGTAAAGGACAGCTCCTACGAGCAGTACTTC	CASSVKDSSYEQYF
TRBV5-4	TRBJ2-3	NA	NA	TGTGCCAGCAGCTCTGCGGCCGCACCCACAGATACGCAGTATTTT	CASSSAAAPTDTQYF
TRBV5-6	TRBJ2-3	TRBD2	NA	TGTGCCAGCAGCCTAGGGACTAGCGGGGGGCCGGAGTATTTT	CASSLGTSGGPEYF